Listed below are T cell receptor beta chains from one sample, sequenced in a study of blood T cell repertoires in COVID-19. Libraries were prepared by immunoSEQ multiplex PCR; TCRdb keeps only in-frame clonotypes and omits some of them. The data show around 150,000 clones, approximately 73% seen once. Sequences were obtained from peripheral blood. These TCRs come from a woman older than 75 with acute or convalescent COVID-19. CDR3s include the opening cysteine and the closing phenylalanine or tryptophan. D genes are given only for firm matches. Where a row states a size, it is once, few, many or the class of an expanded clone; other rows omit it.

V gene: TRBV3-1/TRBV3-2
J gene: TRBJ2-1
clone size: -
D gene: TRBD2
CDR3 protein: CASSQGIAGPRYNEQFF
CDR3 DNA: TGTGCCAGCAGCCAGGGAATAGCGGGCCCCCGGTACAATGAGCAGTTCTTC

V gene: TRBV10-3
J gene: TRBJ2-3
clone size: -
D gene: -
CDR3 protein: CAISAGVSGTDTQYF
CDR3 DNA: TGTGCCATCAGTGCCGGGGTCTCCGGCACAGATACGCAGTATTTT

V gene: TRBV3-1/TRBV3-2
J gene: TRBJ1-5
clone size: -
D gene: -
CDR3 protein: CASSRRGEVGQPQHF
CDR3 DNA: TGTGCCAGCAGCCGCCGGGGGGAGGTAGGGCAGCCCCAGCATTTT

V gene: TRBV30
J gene: TRBJ1-1
clone size: -
D gene: -
CDR3 protein: CAWSARSGGTEAFF
CDR3 DNA: TGTGCCTGGAGCGCAAGATCGGGGGGCACTGAAGCTTTCTTT

V gene: TRBV9
J gene: TRBJ2-3
clone size: -
D gene: TRBD2
CDR3 protein: CASSGLAGDTQYF
CDR3 DNA: TGTGCCAGCAGCGGTCTAGCGGGAGATACGCAGTATTTT

V gene: TRBV7-6
J gene: TRBJ1-2
clone size: few
D gene: -
CDR3 protein: CASSLGLEDNYGYTF
CDR3 DNA: TGTGCCAGCAGCTTGGGGTTGGAGGACAACTATGGCTACACCTTC

V gene: TRBV19
J gene: TRBJ2-5
clone size: -
D gene: TRBD1
CDR3 protein: CASREQGEETQYF
CDR3 DNA: TGTGCCAGTAGAGAACAGGGGGAAGAGACCCAGTACTTC

V gene: TRBV6-2/TRBV6-3
J gene: TRBJ1-5
clone size: -
D gene: TRBD1
CDR3 protein: CASSYSGDRGVNQPQHF
CDR3 DNA: TGTGCCAGCAGTTACTCGGGGGACAGGGGGGTCAATCAGCCCCAGCATTTT

V gene: TRBV2
J gene: TRBJ1-5
clone size: -
D gene: TRBD1
CDR3 protein: CASSNPPGGRQPQHF
CDR3 DNA: TGTGCCAGCAGTAACCCCCCAGGGGGTCGTCAGCCCCAGCATTTT

V gene: TRBV19
J gene: TRBJ1-5
clone size: -
D gene: -
CDR3 protein: CASERQGLYQPQHF
CDR3 DNA: TGTGCCAGTGAGAGGCAGGGTTTATATCAGCCCCAGCATTTT

V gene: TRBV12-3/TRBV12-4
J gene: TRBJ1-5
clone size: -
D gene: -
CDR3 protein: CASSQGGDQPQHF
CDR3 DNA: TGTGCCAGCTCCCAAGGAGGGGATCAGCCCCAGCATTTT

V gene: TRBV7-6
J gene: TRBJ1-1
clone size: few
D gene: TRBD1
CDR3 protein: CASSLGQGGNTEAFF
CDR3 DNA: TGTGCCAGCAGCTTAGGACAGGGAGGTAACACTGAAGCTTTCTTT

V gene: TRBV6-2/TRBV6-3
J gene: TRBJ1-2
clone size: few
D gene: -
CDR3 protein: CASSYSIQGNGYTF
CDR3 DNA: TGTGCCAGCAGTTACTCGATTCAGGGGAATGGCTACACCTTC

V gene: TRBV20-1
J gene: TRBJ2-1
clone size: -
D gene: -
CDR3 protein: CSGGTLLEEFF
CDR3 DNA: TGCAGTGGAGGGACATTATTAGAGGAGTTCTTC

V gene: TRBV10-3
J gene: TRBJ2-7
clone size: few
D gene: -
CDR3 protein: CAISESQAYSYEQYF
CDR3 DNA: TGTGCCATCAGTGAATCTCAGGCCTACTCCTACGAGCAGTACTTC

V gene: TRBV12-5
J gene: TRBJ2-1
clone size: -
D gene: TRBD1
CDR3 protein: CASGLSGGVGNEQFF
CDR3 DNA: TGTGCTAGTGGTTTATCAGGGGGTGTCGGGAATGAGCAGTTCTTC

V gene: TRBV5-1
J gene: TRBJ1-4
clone size: -
D gene: TRBD1
CDR3 protein: CASSWDRGPTEENEKLFF
CDR3 DNA: TGCGCCAGCAGCTGGGACAGGGGGCCCACGGAAGAGAATGAAAAACTGTTTTTT

V gene: TRBV6-1
J gene: TRBJ2-3
clone size: -
D gene: -
CDR3 protein: CASSEARTDTQYF
CDR3 DNA: TGTGCCAGCAGTGAAGCGCGGACAGATACGCAGTATTTT

V gene: TRBV29-1
J gene: TRBJ1-1
clone size: -
D gene: -
CDR3 protein: CSVAGQGGYSTEAFF
CDR3 DNA: TGCAGCGTTGCAGGGCAGGGCGGCTACAGCACTGAAGCTTTCTTT

V gene: TRBV19
J gene: TRBJ1-5
clone size: few
D gene: -
CDR3 protein: CASKYQSNQPQHF
CDR3 DNA: TGTGCCAGTAAATATCAGAGCAATCAGCCCCAGCATTTT

V gene: TRBV7-2
J gene: TRBJ2-4
clone size: -
D gene: -
CDR3 protein: CASVGGGDLNIQYF
CDR3 DNA: TGTGCCAGTGTGGGGGGTGGGGACCTAAACATTCAGTACTTC

V gene: TRBV5-1
J gene: TRBJ2-2
clone size: -
D gene: TRBD1
CDR3 protein: CASRDRGGSTTGELFF
CDR3 DNA: TGCGCCAGCAGGGACAGGGGGGGATCGACCACCGGGGAGCTGTTTTTT

V gene: TRBV9
J gene: TRBJ2-2
clone size: -
D gene: -
CDR3 protein: CASSVVLNTGELFF
CDR3 DNA: TGTGCCAGCAGCGTAGTACTGAACACCGGGGAGCTGTTTTTT

V gene: TRBV18
J gene: TRBJ1-5
clone size: -
D gene: -
CDR3 protein: CASSSATEYGGQPQHF
CDR3 DNA: TGTGCCAGCTCATCCGCTACGGAATATGGCGGTCAGCCCCAGCATTTT

V gene: TRBV2
J gene: TRBJ1-6
clone size: -
D gene: -
CDR3 protein: CASSEGLFSYNSPLHF
CDR3 DNA: TGTGCCAGCAGTGAGGGGCTCTTCTCCTATAATTCACCCCTCCACTTT

V gene: TRBV7-2
J gene: TRBJ1-1
clone size: -
D gene: -
CDR3 protein: CASSRTVDYSNTEAFF
CDR3 DNA: TGTGCCAGCAGCCGGACGGTAGACTATTCGAACACTGAAGCTTTCTTT

V gene: TRBV5-4
J gene: TRBJ2-5
clone size: -
D gene: -
CDR3 protein: CASSLAGLQETQYF
CDR3 DNA: TGTGCCAGCAGCTTGGCCGGTCTACAAGAGACCCAGTACTTC

V gene: TRBV7-2
J gene: TRBJ1-2
clone size: -
D gene: -
CDR3 protein: CASSFSERSTYGYTF
CDR3 DNA: TGTGCCAGCAGCTTTTCCGAGCGAAGTACCTATGGCTACACCTTC

V gene: TRBV9
J gene: TRBJ2-2
clone size: -
D gene: -
CDR3 protein: CASSVGPDNTGELFF
CDR3 DNA: TGTGCCAGCAGCGTAGGTCCAGATAACACCGGGGAGCTGTTTTTT

V gene: TRBV11-2
J gene: TRBJ1-2
clone size: -
D gene: -
CDR3 protein: CASSLGSGVGWGYTF
CDR3 DNA: TGTGCCAGCAGCTTAGGTAGCGGGGTAGGATGGGGCTACACCTTC

V gene: TRBV5-4
J gene: TRBJ1-1
clone size: -
D gene: TRBD1
CDR3 protein: CASLRQGGDTEAFF
CDR3 DNA: TGTGCCAGCTTGAGACAGGGCGGTGACACTGAAGCTTTCTTT

V gene: TRBV6-5
J gene: TRBJ1-1
clone size: -
D gene: TRBD1
CDR3 protein: CASSPRQGAITEAFF
CDR3 DNA: TGTGCCAGCAGTCCAAGACAGGGGGCTATCACTGAAGCTTTCTTT